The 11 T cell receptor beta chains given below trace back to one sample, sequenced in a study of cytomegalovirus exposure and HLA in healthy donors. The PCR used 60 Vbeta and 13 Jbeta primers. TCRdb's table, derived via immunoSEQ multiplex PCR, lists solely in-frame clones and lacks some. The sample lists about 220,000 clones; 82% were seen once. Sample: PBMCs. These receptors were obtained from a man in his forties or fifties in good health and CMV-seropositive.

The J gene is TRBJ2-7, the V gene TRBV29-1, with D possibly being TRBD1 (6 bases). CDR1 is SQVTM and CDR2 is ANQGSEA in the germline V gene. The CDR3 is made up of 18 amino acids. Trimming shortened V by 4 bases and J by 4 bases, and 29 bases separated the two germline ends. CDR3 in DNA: TGCAGCGTTGGGGACCCAGCTACCAATTCGGTAAGGGGGTACGAGCAGTACTTC. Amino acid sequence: CSVGDPATNSVRGYEQYF.

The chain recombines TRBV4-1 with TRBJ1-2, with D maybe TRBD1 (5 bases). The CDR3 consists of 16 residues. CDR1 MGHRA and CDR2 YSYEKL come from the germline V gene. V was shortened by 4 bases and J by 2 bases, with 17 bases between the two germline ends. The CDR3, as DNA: TGCGCCAGCAGCCCCGCCACCGGGACTGAAAACTATGGCTACACCTTC. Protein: CASSPATGTENYGYTF.

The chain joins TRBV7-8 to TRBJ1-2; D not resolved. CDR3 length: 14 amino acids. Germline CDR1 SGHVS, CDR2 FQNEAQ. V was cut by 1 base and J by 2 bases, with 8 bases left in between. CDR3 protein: CASSLDLRNYGYTF. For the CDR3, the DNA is TGTGCCAGCAGCTTAGACCTCCGGAACTATGGCTACACCTTC.

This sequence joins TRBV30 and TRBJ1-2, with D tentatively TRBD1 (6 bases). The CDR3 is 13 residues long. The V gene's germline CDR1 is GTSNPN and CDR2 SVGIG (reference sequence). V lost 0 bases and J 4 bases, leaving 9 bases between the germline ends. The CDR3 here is CAWSVTGTYGYTF. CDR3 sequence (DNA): TGTGCCTGGAGTGTAACAGGGACCTATGGCTACACCTTC.

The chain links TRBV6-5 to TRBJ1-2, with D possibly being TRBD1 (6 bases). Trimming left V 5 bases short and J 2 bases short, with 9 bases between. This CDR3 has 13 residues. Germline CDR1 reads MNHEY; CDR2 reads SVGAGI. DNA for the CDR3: TGTGCCAGCAGTCCACAGGGCAACTATGGCTACACCTTC. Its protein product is CASSPQGNYGYTF.

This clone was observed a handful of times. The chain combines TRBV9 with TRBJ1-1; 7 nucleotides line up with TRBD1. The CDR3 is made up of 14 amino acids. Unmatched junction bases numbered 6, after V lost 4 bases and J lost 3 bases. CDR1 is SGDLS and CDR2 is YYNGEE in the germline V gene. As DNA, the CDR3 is TGTGCCAGCAGCTCTCAGGGGGGCGACACTGAAGCTTTCTTT. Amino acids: CASSSQGGDTEAFF. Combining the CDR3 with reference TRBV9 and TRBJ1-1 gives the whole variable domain DSGVTQTPKHLITATGQRVTLRCSPRSGDLSVYWYQQSLDQGLQFLIQYYNGEERAKGNILERFSAQQFPDLHSELNLSSLELGDSALYFCASSSQGGDTEAFFGQGTRLTVV.

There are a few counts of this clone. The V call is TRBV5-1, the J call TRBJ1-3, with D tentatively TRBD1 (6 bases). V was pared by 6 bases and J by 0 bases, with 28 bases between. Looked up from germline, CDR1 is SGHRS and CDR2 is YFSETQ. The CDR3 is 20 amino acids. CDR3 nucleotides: TGCGCCAGCATCCCCGGCACACAGGGAATGTTCGTAGGCTCTGGAAACACCATATATTTT. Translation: CASIPGTQGMFVGSGNTIYF.

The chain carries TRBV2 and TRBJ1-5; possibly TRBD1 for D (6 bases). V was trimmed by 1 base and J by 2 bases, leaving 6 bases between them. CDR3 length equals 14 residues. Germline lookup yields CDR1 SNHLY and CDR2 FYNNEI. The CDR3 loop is CASSEEGGNQPQHF. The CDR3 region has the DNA TGTGCCAGCAGTGAAGAGGGGGGCAATCAGCCCCAGCATTTT.

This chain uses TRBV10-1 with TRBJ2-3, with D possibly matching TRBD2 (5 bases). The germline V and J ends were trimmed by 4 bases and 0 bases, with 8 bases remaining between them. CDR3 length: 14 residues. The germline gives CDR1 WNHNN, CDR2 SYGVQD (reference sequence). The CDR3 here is CASSVALSTDTQYF. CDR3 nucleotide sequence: TGCGCCAGCAGTGTAGCGCTTAGCACAGATACGCAGTATTTT.

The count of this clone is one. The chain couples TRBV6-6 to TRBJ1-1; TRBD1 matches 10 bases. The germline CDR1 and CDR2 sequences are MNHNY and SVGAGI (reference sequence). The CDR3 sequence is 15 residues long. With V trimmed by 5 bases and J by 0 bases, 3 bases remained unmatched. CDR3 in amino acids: CASSPTGGLNTEAFF. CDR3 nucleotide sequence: TGTGCCAGCAGTCCGACAGGGGGCTTGAACACTGAAGCTTTCTTT.

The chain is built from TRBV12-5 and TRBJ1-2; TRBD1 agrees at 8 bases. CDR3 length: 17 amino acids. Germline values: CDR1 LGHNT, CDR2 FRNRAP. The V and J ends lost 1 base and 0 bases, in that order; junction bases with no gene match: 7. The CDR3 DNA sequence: TGTGCTAGTGGTTTGGGGACCGGGACAGGACCTAACTATGGCTACACCTTC. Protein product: CASGLGTGTGPNYGYTF.